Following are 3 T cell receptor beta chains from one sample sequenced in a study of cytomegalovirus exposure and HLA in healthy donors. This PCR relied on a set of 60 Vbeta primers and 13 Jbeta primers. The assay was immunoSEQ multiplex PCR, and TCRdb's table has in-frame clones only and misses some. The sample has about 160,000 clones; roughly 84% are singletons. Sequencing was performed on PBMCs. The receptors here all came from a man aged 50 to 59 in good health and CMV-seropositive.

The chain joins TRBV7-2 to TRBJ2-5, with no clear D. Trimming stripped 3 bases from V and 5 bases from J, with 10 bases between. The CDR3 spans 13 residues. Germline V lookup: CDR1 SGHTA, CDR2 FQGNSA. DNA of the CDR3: TGTGCCAGCAGCTTGAGTCGGTTGGAGACCCAGTACTTC. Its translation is CASSLSRLETQYF.

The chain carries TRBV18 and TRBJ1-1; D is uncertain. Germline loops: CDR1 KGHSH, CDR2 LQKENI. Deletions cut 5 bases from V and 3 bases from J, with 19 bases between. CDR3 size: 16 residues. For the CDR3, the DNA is TGTGCCAGCTCATCGCGGGAGGGTTGGAAGGACACTGAAGCTTTCTTT. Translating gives CASSSREGWKDTEAFF.

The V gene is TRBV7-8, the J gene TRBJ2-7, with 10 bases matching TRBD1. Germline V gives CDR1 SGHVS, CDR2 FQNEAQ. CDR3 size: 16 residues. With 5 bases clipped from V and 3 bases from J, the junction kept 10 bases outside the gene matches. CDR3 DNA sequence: TGTGCCAGCAGCCGCGAGGCGGGACAGGGGCTCTACGAGCAGTACTTC. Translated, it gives CASSREAGQGLYEQYF.